This T cell receptor (beta chain) was captured by sequencing in a study of T-cell memory formation after mild COVID-19. Looking at the study overall: TCR clustering was largely donor specific.

The TCR alpha and TCR beta cDNA libraries, bearing sample barcodes and UMIs, were generated by 5'RACE using constant-segment primers. TCRdb re-analysed the 5' RACE reads in MiXCR, keeping a single row per CDR3 protein. The sample yields 550,000 to 700,000 distinct CDR3 sequences, around 17% seen once. Regarding the study as a whole: CD4+ clones that contracted lay mainly in CM and EM; CD8+ ones lay in EMRA. The appearance of some responding clones in pre-infection memory suggested that cross-reactive memory joined.

The CDR3 has 14 residues. Germline CDR1 is MNHNY and CDR2 is SVGAGI (reference sequence). Deletions cut 5 bases from V and 2 bases from J, with 11 bases between. In regard to this clonotype: Its antigen is currently unknown.

The rearrangement uses TRBV6-6 and TRBJ2-3, with D tentatively TRBD1 (6 bases). This receptor was identified in an adult woman who had mild COVID-19 (a few samples of this study predate the infection). Cell type and time point are not known. Sample: PBMCs or a T cell subset sorted from them (not recorded which). The CDR3 DNA sequence: TGTGCCAGCAGTCCCACAGGGCTCACAGATACGCAGTATTTT. Translating gives CASSPTGLTDTQYF.